This T cell receptor (beta chain) was identified during a study of blood T cells in healthy people across ages. Regarding the study as a whole: Naive CD4+ cell counts and diversity both ran higher in long-lived than in aged donors.

Regarding this clonotype: Its target is not known.

CDR3 length equals 12 residues. The V gene lost 8 bases and the J gene lost 2 bases, with 10 bases spanning the gap. CDR1 is MDHEN, CDR2 SYDVKM, per germline. Through a sample-barcoded 5' primer and a J-beta primer mix, a second PCR was run for 7 to 11 cycles. TCRdb analysed the 5' RACE reads with MiXCR anew, one entry per CDR3 protein. The table has approximately 1.5 million distinct CDR3 sequences, approximately 42% seen once; the top ten hold around 4%. The chain is built from TRBV28 and TRBJ2-7; D might be TRBD1 (5 bases). The receptor was isolated from a woman aged 18-29 years in good health. The sequenced sample was blood. For the CDR3, the DNA is TGTGCCAGCGTCGACAGAACCTACGAGCAGTACTTC. Protein: CASVDRTYEQYF. Drawing the rest from reference TRBV28 and TRBJ2-7, the complete variable domain is DVKVTQSSRYLVKRTGEKVFLECVQDMDHENMFWYRQDPGLGLRLIYFSYDVKMKEKGDIPEGYSVSREKKERFSLILESASTNQTSMYLCASVDRTYEQYFGPGTRLTVT.